The 14 T cell receptor beta chains below all came from one sample that was sequenced in a study of post-analysis software for immune sequencing data. Study-wide points: The study found TRBV5-6, TRBV5-1 and TRBV20-1 among a handful of TRBV segments more frequent in patients than controls.

Their target antigens are unknown. cDNA libraries for TCR beta contained unique molecular identifiers. TCRdb called the PCR reads again in MiXCR, with one record for every CDR3 protein. The sample includes about 820,000 distinct CDR3 sequences, approximately 50% seen only once; the top ten take over 4%. Sequenced: blood. These receptors were collected from a girl aged 10 to 17 with multiple sclerosis.

Only a few counts were recorded for this clonotype. The V and J genes are TRBV20-1 and TRBJ2-1; D not certain. The CDR3 totals 13 residues. Trimming removed 5 bases from V and 4 bases from J, with 12 bases in between. From germline, CDR1 is DFQATT and CDR2 SNEGSKA (reference sequence). The CDR3 sequence is CSAGPDGYNEQFF. Here the CDR3 DNA reads TGCAGTGCTGGCCCGGACGGATACAATGAGCAGTTCTTC.

The V call is TRBV7-2, the J call TRBJ2-5; a possible D gene is TRBD2 (6 bases). The J call may not be correct, given that the DNA end is closer to TRBJ2-7. The CDR3 is made up of 16 amino acids. Germline loops: CDR1 SGHTA, CDR2 FQGNSA. CDR3 in amino acids: CASSLGPGLTGDEQYF. The CDR3 DNA is TGTGCCAGCAGCTTAGGCCCCGGACTAACAGGCGACGAGCAGTACTTC.

In its sample, this clonotype was seen a few times. The J gene is TRBJ1-5, the V gene TRBV29-1, with D perhaps matching TRBD1 (6 bases). V gave up 6 bases and J gave up 3 bases, with 12 bases separating them. Germline values: CDR1 SQVTM, CDR2 ANQGSEA. The CDR3 has 13 amino acids. The DNA for the CDR3 is TGCAGCGTCCGAGGGGGGGACAATCAGCCCCAGCATTTT. This codes for CSVRGGDNQPQHF.

The genes are TRBV18 and TRBJ2-5; a weak D match, TRBD1 (6 bases). Trimming left V 3 bases short and J 7 bases short, with 21 bases between. The germline V gene has CDR1 KGHSH and CDR2 LQKENI. The CDR3 extends over 16 amino acids. DNA for the CDR3: TGTGCCAGCTCACCGGACAGTACCTGGGTGGCTGGGACCCAGTACTTC. Its protein is CASSPDSTWVAGTQYF. Using reference TRBV18 and TRBJ2-5 for the parts outside the CDR3, the full variable domain is NAGVMQNPRHLVRRRGQEARLRCSPMKGHSHVYWYRQLPEEGLKFMVYLQKENIIDESGMPKERFSAEFPKEGPSILRIQQVVRGDSAAYFCASSPDSTWVAGTQYFGPGTRLLVL.

The chain uses TRBV5-1 and TRBJ2-5; D uncertain. Per germline, CDR1 SGHRS and CDR2 YFSETQ. Trimming left V 2 bases short and J 0 bases short, with 11 bases between. The CDR3 runs to 15 residues. CDR3: CASSLLSRDQETQYF. CDR3 bases: TGCGCCAGCAGCTTATTGTCTAGAGACCAAGAGACCCAGTACTTC.

The V gene is TRBV9, the J gene TRBJ2-7, with 10 bases identical to TRBD1. The assigned J gene may be wrong: the sequence end matches TRBJ2-5 better. CDR3 length equals 17 residues. The germline gives CDR1 SGDLS, CDR2 YYNGEE. CDR3 loop: CASSPRTDRGYRETQYF. The CDR3 DNA reads TGTGCCAGCAGCCCACGTACGGACAGGGGGTATCGAGAGACCCAGTACTTC.

The V gene is TRBV12-3 or TRBV12-4, the J gene TRBJ1-1; TRBD1 matches at 7 bases. With 6 bases clipped from V and 3 bases from J, the junction kept 4 bases outside the gene matches. The CDR3 is made up of 13 amino acids. CDR3 region: CASSNDRDTEAFF. CDR3 sequence (DNA): TGTGCCAGCAGCAATGACAGGGACACTGAAGCTTTCTTT.

In DNA, the CDR3 is TGTGCCAGCAGCCACACCGGGACACCGGTGGTTGAAGCTTTCTTT. Encoded protein: CASSHTGTPVVEAFF. J is TRBJ1-1 and V is TRBV4-2; D perhaps matches TRBD1 (6 bases). Trimming took 3 bases from V and 7 from J, leaving 18 bases between them. This CDR3 contains 15 residues. The germline V gene encodes CDR1 LGHNA and CDR2 YNFKEQ.

J is TRBJ2-5 and V is TRBV29-1, with 8 bases identical to TRBD2. This CDR3 has 13 amino acids. The trim removed 4 bases at V and 2 bases at J, leaving 3 bases unmatched. Germline V lookup: CDR1 SQVTM, CDR2 ANQGSEA. The CDR3 nucleotides are TGCAGCGTTGGCGGGGGGCCACAAGAGACCCAGTACTTC. Translating it yields CSVGGGPQETQYF.

V gene TRBV5-1 combines with J gene TRBJ2-3; no clear D. Trimming took off 3 bases at V and 1 base at J, with 9 bases between the two ends. Germline loops: CDR1 SGHRS, CDR2 YFSETQ. The CDR3 contains 14 residues. CDR3 coding DNA: TGCGCCAGCAGCTACCCCGTTCGCACAGATACGCAGTATTTT. Translated, it gives CASSYPVRTDTQYF.

This chain joins TRBV4-1 and TRBJ2-1; 14 nucleotides line up with TRBD2. Germline assignment: CDR1 MGHRA and CDR2 YSYEKL. This CDR3 has 17 residues. The trim removed 0 bases at V and 6 bases at J, leaving 4 bases unmatched. The CDR3 loop reads CASSQDGTSGSFNEQFF. The CDR3 DNA follows: TGCGCCAGCAGCCAAGATGGGACTAGCGGGAGTTTCAATGAGCAGTTCTTC.

The V gene is TRBV20-1, the J gene TRBJ1-5; no clear D. Germline V gene data show CDR1 as DFQATT and CDR2 as SNEGSKA (reference sequence). V was pared by 0 bases and J by 6 bases, with 12 bases between. The CDR3 is made up of 14 amino acids. The CDR3 DNA sequence: TGCAGTGCTAGAGATGGGCGGGGAATTCAGCCCCAGCATTTT. It codes for CSARDGRGIQPQHF.

This chain uses TRBV10-2 with TRBJ2-3, with D maybe TRBD2 (6 bases). Germline V CDR1 and CDR2: WSHSY, SAAADI. Trimming cost V 0 bases and J 0 bases, with 10 bases left between them. The CDR3 runs to 16 residues. CDR3 nucleotide sequence: TGCGCCAGCAGTGAGTCAGGCGGGATCAGCACAGATACGCAGTATTTT. It yields the protein CASSESGGISTDTQYF.

The chain is built from TRBV10-1 and TRBJ2-2; tentatively, D is TRBD2 (5 bases). V lost 6 bases and J lost 6, with 11 bases in between. Germline CDR1 reads WNHNN; CDR2 reads SYGVQD (reference sequence). The CDR3 covers 13 residues. CDR3 region: CASSSLGAGELFF. DNA for the CDR3: TGCGCCAGCAGCAGTCTCGGGGCCGGGGAGCTGTTTTTT.